Included here is one T cell receptor (beta chain) sequence, with context. What antigen it recognizes has not been identified. Base qualities are not recorded, but no much larger clone differs from it by a single base. The entry originates in a study of blood T cell repertoires in COVID-19 (dated by TCRdb to the early 2020s). In the study overall: The collaborator samples originated in the United States, Italy and Spain and spanned the acute and convalescent phases of COVID-19. The prospective study material was composed of cDNA or gDNA derived from T cells, B-cell-depleted T cells, or PBMCs. The dataset comprised deeply sampled blood TCRbeta repertoires from subjects exposed to, actively infected with, or recovered from COVID-19. A freely available public database, intended as a resource for researchers studying the immune response to SARS-CoV-2, is where the repertoires were released. Samples were obtained from the ongoing ImmuneRACE study (first 160 participants) and from approximately 1,200 subjects provided by 6 global collaborators. The sample metadata nearly always contained a de-identified subject ID, COVID-19 status, age in years and sex. Where HLA class I and class II types were available, the types were taken from metadata supplied by the sample provider, not from assay-based typing.

Whole blood was collected in K2EDTA tubes by collaborating institutions according to the institutions' own protocols. Collaborator samples were shipped for TCRbeta analysis as frozen whole blood, isolated PBMCs, or DNA extracted from either sample type. The germline V gene specifies SGHRS as CDR1 and YFSETQ as CDR2. From the cysteine up to the phenylalanine, the CDR3 has a length of 13 residues. Only the CDR3 DNA is retained, 39 bases long and in frame from the first base. Relative to germline, V is 4 bases shorter and J is 0 bases shorter, with 2 bases between their ends. What the authors observed across the whole study: Clinical and demographic metadata were provided uncurated, with the amount varying by source and participant.

TCRbeta CDR3 regions were amplified from genomic DNA by means of the immunoSEQ Assay, a bias-controlled multiplex PCR. Regarding the original processing steps: The number of nucleated cells in each sample was estimated by amplification of reference gene primers within the assay. Sequence reads were collapsed and filtered to measure the absolute abundance of every unique TCRbeta CDR3 rearrangement. For each sample, productive Simpson clonality was calculated as the square root of Simpson's diversity index over productive rearrangements. TCRdb holds this immuneACCESS table with in-frame rearrangements only. Some clones are missing; in checked studies, unresolved V genes explain under half, and the rest has no known cause. Clone size and the V and J calls come from that table; the DNA yielded D and trimming. In all, the sample holds 100,000 or so clones, and just under 95% of those were seen once. Around 5.7% of the sample rests with the top ten.

Specimen: peripheral blood. The chain uses TRBV5-1 and TRBJ2-6; no D gene call is confident. This TCR was sampled from a man between 65 and 85 years old with acute or convalescent COVID-19. The sequenced DNA is TGCGCCAGCAGCCGCTCTGGGGCCAACGTCCTGACTTTC. It translates to CASSRSGANVLTF. Full variable domain (CDR3 extended with the reference TRBV5-1 and TRBJ2-6 proteins): KAGVTQTPRYLIKTRGQQVTLSCSPISGHRSVSWYQQTPGQGLQFLFEYFSETQRNKGNFPGRFSGRQFSNSRSEMNVSTLELGDSALYLCASSRSGANVLTFGAGSRLTVL.